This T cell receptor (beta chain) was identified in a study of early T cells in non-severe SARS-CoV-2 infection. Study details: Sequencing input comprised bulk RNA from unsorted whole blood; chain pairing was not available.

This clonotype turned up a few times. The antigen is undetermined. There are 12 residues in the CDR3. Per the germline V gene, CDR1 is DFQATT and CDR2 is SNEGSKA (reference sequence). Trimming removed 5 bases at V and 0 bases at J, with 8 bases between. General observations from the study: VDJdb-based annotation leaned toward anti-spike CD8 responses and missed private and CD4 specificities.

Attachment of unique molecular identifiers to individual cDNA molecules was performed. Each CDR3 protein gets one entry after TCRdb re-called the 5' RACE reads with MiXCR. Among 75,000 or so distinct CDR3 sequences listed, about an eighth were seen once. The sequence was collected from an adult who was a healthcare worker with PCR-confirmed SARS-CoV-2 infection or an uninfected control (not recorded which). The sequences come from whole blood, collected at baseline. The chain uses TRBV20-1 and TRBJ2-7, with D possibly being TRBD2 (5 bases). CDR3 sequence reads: CSARLSSYEQYF. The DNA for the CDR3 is TGCAGTGCTCGACTAAGCTCCTACGAGCAGTACTTC.